The 18 T cell receptor beta chains below come from one sample, sequenced in a study of PD-1 blockade in classical Hodgkin lymphoma (dated by TCRdb to the early 2020s). Per the publication, the time point label means: cycle 2 day 1 (C2D1) of nivolumab. All trial patients had relapsed after autologous stem cell transplantation, with cohorts A, B and C differing in prior brentuximab vedotin exposure. Library method: the immunoSEQ multiplex PCR assay. In its TCRdb copy, this immuneACCESS table keeps in-frame sequences only and misses some clones. Where compared with another copy, unresolved V genes explain less than half of these, and the others have no known cause. For this sample there are just over 35,000 clones; roughly two thirds appear just once. Of the sample, over 12% falls within the top ten clones. The input for sequencing was peripheral blood mononuclear cells (PBMCs), taken before the second cycle of nivolumab. The receptors derive from a human donor with classical Hodgkin lymphoma.

The rearrangement links TRBV27 to TRBJ1-2; D might be TRBD1 (5 bases). CDR1 MNHEY and CDR2 SMNVEV come from the germline V gene (reference sequence). CDR3 size: 13 residues. Trimming stripped 4 bases from V and 8 bases from J, with 14 bases between. The CDR3 spells CASSYTGYRGYTF. The CDR3 nucleotides are TGTGCCAGCAGTTATACCGGATACAGGGGCTACACCTTC.

The rearrangement links TRBV5-6 to TRBJ1-1; D is undetermined. The germline V gene encodes CDR1 SGHDT and CDR2 YYEEEE. The CDR3 runs to 15 residues. Trimming left V 2 bases short and J 3 bases short, with 14 bases between. The CDR3 DNA sequence: TGTGCCAGCAGCTTACATCTTGGGGTTGACACTGAAGCTTTCTTT. This codes for CASSLHLGVDTEAFF.

The chain uses TRBV27 and TRBJ2-3; 9 bases line up with TRBD2. This CDR3 contains 16 residues. The trim removed 4 bases at V and 1 base at J, leaving 6 bases unmatched. Germline V gene data show CDR1 as MNHEY and CDR2 as SMNVEV (reference sequence). The CDR3 sequence is CASSSRLAARTDTQYF. The DNA of the CDR3 is TGTGCCAGCAGTTCCCGACTAGCGGCCCGCACAGATACGCAGTATTTT.

The chain employs TRBV12-5 and TRBJ2-3, with 8 bases that match TRBD1. There are 15 residues in the CDR3. Germline lookup yields CDR1 LGHNT and CDR2 FRNRAP. The trim removed 6 bases at V and 2 bases at J, leaving 7 bases unmatched. CDR3 coding DNA: TGTGCTAGTGGGAAGGGACAGGCGTTCACAGATACGCAGTATTTT. This gives the protein CASGKGQAFTDTQYF.

This clone was counted between two and nine times. This chain uses TRBV7-8 with TRBJ1-1; D gene uncertain. The germline gives CDR1 SGHVS, CDR2 FQNEAQ. Trimming took 1 base from V and 1 from J, leaving 10 bases between them. This CDR3 is 15 amino acids long. As DNA, the CDR3 is TGTGCCAGCAGCTTAGGAGTCGGGTCGAACACTGAAGCTTTCTTT. It specifies CASSLGVGSNTEAFF. The full variable domain, its missing parts supplied by reference TRBV7-8 and TRBJ1-1, is GAGVSQSPRYKVAKRGQDVALRCDPISGHVSLFWYQQALGQGPEFLTYFQNEAQLDKSGLPSDRFFAERPEGSVSTLKIQRTQQEDSAVYLCASSLGVGSNTEAFFGQGTRLTVV.

This clone showed up just once. The V and J genes are TRBV6-4 and TRBJ1-1; tentative D call: TRBD1 (6 bases). The CDR3 sequence is 13 residues long. Between the trimmed V and J ends, which lost 4 bases and 4 bases, there was a span of 10 bases. Germline V gene data show CDR1 as MRHNA and CDR2 as SNTAGT. The CDR3 loop reads CASSVEGGTEAFF. CDR3 nucleotide sequence: TGTGCCAGCAGTGTCGAGGGGGGCACTGAAGCTTTCTTT.

The table lists this clone with a few counts. The chain carries TRBV5-4 and TRBJ2-3, with D possibly matching TRBD2 (5 bases). With 1 base removed from V and 0 bases from J, the gap between germline ends came to 9 bases. This CDR3 has 15 residues. The germline V gene has CDR1 SGHNT and CDR2 YYREEE (reference sequence). The CDR3 sequence: CASSLSSGSTDTQYF. In nucleotides, the CDR3 is TGTGCCAGCAGCTTGTCGAGCGGAAGCACAGATACGCAGTATTTT.

This chain joins TRBV2 and TRBJ1-1; D ambiguous. The CDR3 is 15 residues long. Germline loops: CDR1 SNHLY, CDR2 FYNNEI. Trimming left V 1 base short and J 0 bases short, with 9 bases between. CDR3 region: CASSEDRLMNTEAFF. CDR3 sequence (DNA): TGTGCCAGCAGTGAAGACAGATTGATGAACACTGAAGCTTTCTTT.

This clone has a single count. J is TRBJ2-5 and V is TRBV6-1; D possibly corresponds to TRBD1 (6 bases). Germline CDR1 MNHNS, CDR2 SASEGT. V lost 5 bases, J lost 4 bases, and 14 bases lay in between. This CDR3 contains 14 residues. DNA of the CDR3: TGTGCCAGCAGTAGACAGGAAACCAGAGAGACCCAGTACTTC. Translating it yields CASSRQETRETQYF.

This sequence joins TRBV5-1 and TRBJ2-1; 8 nucleotides align to TRBD2. CDR3 length: 15 residues. V was pared by 4 bases and J by 5 bases, with 8 bases of the junction left unmatched. Germline CDR1 reads SGHRS; CDR2 reads YFSETQ. The CDR3 spells CASSAGGPPHNEQFF. The CDR3 region has the DNA TGCGCCAGCAGCGCGGGGGGCCCCCCCCACAATGAGCAGTTCTTC.

The V call is TRBV4-3, the J call TRBJ2-6; TRBD2 might be the D (6 bases). Germline V gene sequence: CDR1 LGHNA, CDR2 YSLEER. V lost 0 bases to trimming and J lost 0 bases, with 6 bases between them. The CDR3 sequence is 16 residues long. Here the CDR3 reads CASSQEAGSGANVLTF. In DNA form, the CDR3 reads TGCGCCAGCAGCCAAGAAGCGGGCTCTGGGGCCAACGTCCTGACTTTC.

J is TRBJ2-5 and V is TRBV5-1, with 9 bases that match TRBD2. CDR1 is SGHRS, CDR2 YFSETQ, per germline. V shed 4 bases, J shed 2 bases, and the junction held 9 bases outside the gene matches. The CDR3 covers 16 residues. The CDR3 region has the DNA TGCGCCAGCAGCCCACCGGGACTAGCAGTACAAGAGACCCAGTACTTC. It codes for CASSPPGLAVQETQYF.

The CDR3 nucleotides are TGTGCCAGCAGCCATGGTGAGGGGGGTGATAGCAATCAGCCCCAGCATTTT. Amino acids: CASSHGEGGDSNQPQHF. V gene TRBV4-2 combines with J gene TRBJ1-5, with D possibly matching TRBD1 (6 bases). Trimming shortened V by 3 bases and J by 0 bases, and 15 bases separated the two germline ends. Germline assignment: CDR1 LGHNA and CDR2 YNFKEQ. The length of the CDR3 is 17 residues.

This chain joins TRBV29-1 and TRBJ2-1; 7 bases are a match to TRBD1. With 6 bases clipped from V and 8 bases from J, the junction kept 7 bases outside the gene matches. From germline, CDR1 is SQVTM and CDR2 ANQGSEA. This CDR3 is 12 amino acids long. CDR3 nucleotide sequence: TGCAGCGTCGAAAGAGGGACAGATGAGCAGTTCTTC. Protein sequence: CSVERGTDEQFF.

The table lists this clone with a few counts. V usage is TRBV2 and J usage is TRBJ2-3; no reliable D call. CDR3 length equals 12 residues. Germline V gives CDR1 SNHLY, CDR2 FYNNEI. V gave up 6 bases and J gave up 0 bases, with 4 bases separating them. CDR3 residues: CASRPSTDTQYF. In nucleotides, the CDR3 is TGTGCCAGCAGACCAAGCACAGATACGCAGTATTTT.

The V call is TRBV6-5, the J call TRBJ2-7, with D unresolved. From germline, CDR1 is MNHEY and CDR2 SVGAGI. This CDR3 is built from 14 residues. V was trimmed by 5 bases and J by 3 bases, leaving 14 bases between them. The CDR3, as DNA: TGTGCCAGCAGTGGCCGGGTAGGGAACTACGAGCAGTACTTC. Encoded protein: CASSGRVGNYEQYF.

In its sample, this clone was seen a few times. This chain links TRBV10-1 with TRBJ1-1, with D uncertain. The CDR3 consists of 14 residues. Germline V lookup: CDR1 WNHNN, CDR2 SYGVQD (reference sequence). Trimming left V 3 bases short and J 1 base short, with 9 bases between. Here the CDR3 DNA reads TGCGCCAGCAGTGAAAACCGTTGGAACACTGAAGCTTTCTTT. Protein product: CASSENRWNTEAFF.

The rearrangement links TRBV7-3 to TRBJ2-7; D perhaps matches TRBD2 (5 bases). This CDR3 spans 13 amino acids. Trimming pared 5 bases from V and 3 bases from J, leaving 11 bases between. Per germline, CDR1 SGHTA and CDR2 FQGTGA. CDR3 sequence (DNA): TGTGCCAGCAGCCAGGACTCGGGCTACGAGCAGTACTTC. Its protein product is CASSQDSGYEQYF. Full variable domain (missing parts from reference TRBV7-3 and TRBJ2-7): GAGVSQTPSNKVTEKGKYVELRCDPISGHTALYWYRQSLGQGPEFLIYFQGTGAADDSGLPNDRFFAVRPEGSVSTLKIQRTERGDSAVYLCASSQDSGYEQYFGPGTRLTVT.